The text below deals with one T cell receptor (beta chain). As originally analysed: By means of reference gene primer amplification, nucleated cell counts were estimated. Method: immunoSEQ multiplex PCR; TCRdb's copy keeps in-frame clones and lacks some. From that table come the V and J calls and clone size; the DNA was used to work out D and trimming. This table has 150,000 to 250,000 clones, 70% to 80% appearing once. This sample is part of a study of blood T cell repertoires in COVID-19. Turning to the study itself: Whether acute or convalescent, the COVID-19 samples came from the United States, Italy and Spain.

The germline V gene encodes CDR1 ENHRY and CDR2 SYGVKD. There are 12 residues in the CDR3. Trimming took 10 bases from V and 6 from J, leaving 16 bases between them. Seattle's cohort entered during active infection and was followed longitudinally. This receptor was obtained from a woman between 40 and 50 years old with COVID-19, enrolled during active disease. The rearrangement uses TRBV10-3 and TRBJ2-7; D is possibly TRBD2 (6 bases). Material for sequencing was peripheral blood. This CDR3 reads CATGLKGSEQYF. The CDR3 DNA follows: TGTGCCACTGGACTAAAGGGATCCGAGCAGTACTTC.